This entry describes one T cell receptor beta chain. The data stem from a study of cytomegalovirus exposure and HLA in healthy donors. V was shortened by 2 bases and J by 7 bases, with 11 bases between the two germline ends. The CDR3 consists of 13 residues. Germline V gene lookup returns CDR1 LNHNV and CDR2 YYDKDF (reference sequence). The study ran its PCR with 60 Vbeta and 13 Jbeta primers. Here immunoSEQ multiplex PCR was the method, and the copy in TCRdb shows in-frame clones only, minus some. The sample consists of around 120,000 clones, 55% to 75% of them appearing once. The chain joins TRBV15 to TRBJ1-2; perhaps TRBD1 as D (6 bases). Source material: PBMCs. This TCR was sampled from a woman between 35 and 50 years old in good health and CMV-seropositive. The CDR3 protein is CATSRSTGSGYTF. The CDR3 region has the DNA TGTGCCACCAGCAGAAGCACAGGGTCTGGCTACACCTTC.